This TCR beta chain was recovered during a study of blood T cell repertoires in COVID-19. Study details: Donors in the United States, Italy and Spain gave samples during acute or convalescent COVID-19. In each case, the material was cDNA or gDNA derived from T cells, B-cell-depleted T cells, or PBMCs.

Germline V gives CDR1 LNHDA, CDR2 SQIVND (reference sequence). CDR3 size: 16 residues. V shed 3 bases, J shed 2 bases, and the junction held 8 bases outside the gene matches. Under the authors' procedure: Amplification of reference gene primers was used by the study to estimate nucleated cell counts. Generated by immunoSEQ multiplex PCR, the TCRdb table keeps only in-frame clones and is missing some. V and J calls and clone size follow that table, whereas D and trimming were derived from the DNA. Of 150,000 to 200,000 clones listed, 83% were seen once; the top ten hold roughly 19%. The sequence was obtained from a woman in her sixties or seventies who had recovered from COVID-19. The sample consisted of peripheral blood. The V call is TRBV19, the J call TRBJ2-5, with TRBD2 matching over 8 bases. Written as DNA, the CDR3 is TGTGCCAGTAGTATTTCACTAGCGGTGGGGCAAGAGACCCAGTACTTC. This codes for CASSISLAVGQETQYF.